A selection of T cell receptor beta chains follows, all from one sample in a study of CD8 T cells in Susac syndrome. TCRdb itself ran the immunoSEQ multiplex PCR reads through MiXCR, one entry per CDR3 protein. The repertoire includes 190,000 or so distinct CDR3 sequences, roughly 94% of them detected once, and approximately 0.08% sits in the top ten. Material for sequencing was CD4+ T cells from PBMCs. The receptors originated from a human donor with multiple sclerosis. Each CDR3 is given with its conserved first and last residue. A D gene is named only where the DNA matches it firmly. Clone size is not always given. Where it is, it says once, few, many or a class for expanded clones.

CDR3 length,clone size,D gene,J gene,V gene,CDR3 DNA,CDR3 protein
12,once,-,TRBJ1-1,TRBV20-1,TGCAGTGCTAGAGGGTCGGAGGTATTGGCTTTCTTT,CSARGSEVLAFF
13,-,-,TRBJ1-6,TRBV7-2,TGTGCCAGCAGCACCCGACCCGTTTCACCCCTCCACTTT,CASSTRPVSPLHF
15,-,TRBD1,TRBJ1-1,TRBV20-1,TGCAGTGCTAGCCATCGGGACAGGGCCAACACTGAAGCTTTCTTT,CSASHRDRANTEAFF
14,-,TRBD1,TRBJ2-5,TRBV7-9,TGTGCCAGCAGCTCGGGACAGGGGCAAGAGACCCAGTACTTC,CASSSGQGQETQYF
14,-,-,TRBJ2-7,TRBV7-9,TGTGCCAGCAGCTTGGCGGACACCTCCTACGAGCAGTACTTC,CASSLADTSYEQYF
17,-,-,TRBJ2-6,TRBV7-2,TGTGCCAGCGCAAAGACAGGAACCTTCTCTGGGGCCAACGTCCTGACTTTC,CASAKTGTFSGANVLTF
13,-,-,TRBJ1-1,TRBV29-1,TGCAGCGTATCAGGTGCGCTGAACACTGAAGCTTTCTTT,CSVSGALNTEAFF
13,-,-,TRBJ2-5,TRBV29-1,TGCAGCGTTGACTCAGGGGACCAAGAGACCCAGTACTTC,CSVDSGDQETQYF
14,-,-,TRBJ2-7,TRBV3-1,TGTGCCAGCAGCCTATATGAAGGGGGCTACGAGCAGTACTTC,CASSLYEGGYEQYF
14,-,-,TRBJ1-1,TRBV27,TGTGCCAGCACCCAAACGGCTGTCAACACTGAAGCTTTCTTT,CASTQTAVNTEAFF
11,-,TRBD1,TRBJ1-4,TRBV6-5,TGTGCCAGCGCGACAGGGGAAAAACTGTTTTTT,CASATGEKLFF
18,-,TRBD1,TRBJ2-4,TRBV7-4,TGTGCCAGCAGCTTAGGGCCCACAGGGGACCTAGCCAAAAACATTCAGTACTTC,CASSLGPTGDLAKNIQYF
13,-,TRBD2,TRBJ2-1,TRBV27,TGTGCCAGCAAGATTAGCGGGGGGGATGAGCAGTTCTTC,CASKISGGDEQFF
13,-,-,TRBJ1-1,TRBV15,TGTGCCACCAGCAGCGGACCGAACACTGAAGCTTTCTTT,CATSSGPNTEAFF
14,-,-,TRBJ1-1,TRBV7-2,TGTGCCAGCAGCGCTAACCGGCAGGGCACTGAAGCTTTCTTT,CASSANRQGTEAFF
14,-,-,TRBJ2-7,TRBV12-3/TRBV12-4,TGTGCCAGCAGCCCTGGTCCATGGGCCTACGAGCAGTACTTC,CASSPGPWAYEQYF
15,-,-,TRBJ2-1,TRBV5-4,TGTGCCAGCAGCCCGCGGACCGGTCGAGGTAATGAGCAGTTCTTC,CASSPRTGRGNEQFF
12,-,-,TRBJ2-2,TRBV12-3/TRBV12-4,TGTGCCAGCAGCACCGAGACCGGGGAGCTGTTTTTT,CASSTETGELFF
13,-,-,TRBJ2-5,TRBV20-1,TGCAGTGCTAGGGGACCACCACAAGAGACCCAGTACTTC,CSARGPPQETQYF
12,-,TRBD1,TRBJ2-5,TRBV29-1,TGCAGCGTCCCACAGGGGGGTGAGACCCAGTACTTC,CSVPQGGETQYF
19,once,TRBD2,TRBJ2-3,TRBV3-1,TGTGCCAGCAGCCGACGATTAACTAGCGGGGGCCTCACGGGAGATACGCAGTATTTT,CASSRRLTSGGLTGDTQYF
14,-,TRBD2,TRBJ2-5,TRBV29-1,TGCAGCGTTGGGCAGCGGGGAGCTGTGGAGACCCAGTACTTC,CSVGQRGAVETQYF
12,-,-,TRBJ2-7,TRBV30,TGTGCCTGGAAGGCTAGCTCCTACGAGCAGTACTTC,CAWKASSYEQYF
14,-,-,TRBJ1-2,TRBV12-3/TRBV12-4,TGTGCCAGCCGATCACGTGAAGGGGTATATGGCTACACCTTC,CASRSREGVYGYTF
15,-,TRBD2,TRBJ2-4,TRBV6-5,TGTGCCAGCAGTTACTCGAGAAGTGGAGTAGCGGGGATGTACTTC,CASSYSRSGVAGMYF
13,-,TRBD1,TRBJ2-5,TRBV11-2,TGTGCCAGCAGCTTCACAGGGGAAGAGACCCAGTACTTC,CASSFTGEETQYF
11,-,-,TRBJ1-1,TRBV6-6,TGTGCCAGCACACGGAGAGATCGAGCTTTCTTT,CASTRRDRAFF
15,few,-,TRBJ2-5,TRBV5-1,TGCGCCAGCAGCTTGTGGAGCGACGGGCCGGAGACCCAGTACTTC,CASSLWSDGPETQYF
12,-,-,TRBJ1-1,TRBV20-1,TGCAGTGCCCCGAGTCCGAACACTGAAGCTTTCTTT,CSAPSPNTEAFF
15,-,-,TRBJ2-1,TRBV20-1,TGCAGTGCTAGAATAAGGGGGGCCCCCTACAATGAGCAGTTCTTC,CSARIRGAPYNEQFF
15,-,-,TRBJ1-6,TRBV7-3,TGTGCCAGCAGCTTAACGTTAGGGCTCAATTCACCCCTCCACTTT,CASSLTLGLNSPLHF
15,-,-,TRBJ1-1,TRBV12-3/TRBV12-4,TGTGCCAGCCAGCTAAGTAGGCAGGGGAACACTGAAGCTTTCTTT,CASQLSRQGNTEAFF
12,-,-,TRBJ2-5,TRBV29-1,TGCAGCGTTGAACCAAACCAAGAGACCCAGTACTTC,CSVEPNQETQYF
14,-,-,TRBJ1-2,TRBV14,TGTGCCAGCAGCCAAGATCTTTGGGGGGTTGGCTACACCTTC,CASSQDLWGVGYTF
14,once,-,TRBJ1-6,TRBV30,TGTGCCGGCTCGTGGGGAAGCTTAAATTCACCCCTCCACTTT,CAGSWGSLNSPLHF
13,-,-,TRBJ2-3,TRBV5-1,TGCGCCAGCAGACTGGTACTCACAGATACGCAGTATTTT,CASRLVLTDTQYF
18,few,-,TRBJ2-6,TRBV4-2,TGTGCCAGCAGCACACCGGGACGCCGCCACACTGGGGCCAACGTCCTGACTTTC,CASSTPGRRHTGANVLTF
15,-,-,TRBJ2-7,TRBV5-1,TGCGCCAGCAGCTTTGGTCGGCAGGGCCAGAACGAGCAGTACTTC,CASSFGRQGQNEQYF
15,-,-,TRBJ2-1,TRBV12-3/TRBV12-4,TGTGCCAGCAACTCGGACATGGGGCCCTACAATGAGCAGTTCTTC,CASNSDMGPYNEQFF
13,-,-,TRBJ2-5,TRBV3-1,TGTGCCAGCAGCCGTTCTGGCGCGGAGACCCAGTACTTC,CASSRSGAETQYF
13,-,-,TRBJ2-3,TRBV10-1,TGCGCCACAGGGGTTGGGTCCACAGATACGCAGTATTTT,CATGVGSTDTQYF
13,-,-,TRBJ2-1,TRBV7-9,TGTGCCAGCAGCCCTTCCAGCCACAATGAGCAGTTCTTC,CASSPSSHNEQFF
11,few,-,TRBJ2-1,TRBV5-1,TGCGCCAGCAGCTTAGGAAATGAGCAGTTCTTC,CASSLGNEQFF
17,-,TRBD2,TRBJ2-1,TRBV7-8,TGTGCCAGCAGACGGACCCTTGGACTAGCGGGGAATAATGAGCAGTTCTTC,CASRRTLGLAGNNEQFF